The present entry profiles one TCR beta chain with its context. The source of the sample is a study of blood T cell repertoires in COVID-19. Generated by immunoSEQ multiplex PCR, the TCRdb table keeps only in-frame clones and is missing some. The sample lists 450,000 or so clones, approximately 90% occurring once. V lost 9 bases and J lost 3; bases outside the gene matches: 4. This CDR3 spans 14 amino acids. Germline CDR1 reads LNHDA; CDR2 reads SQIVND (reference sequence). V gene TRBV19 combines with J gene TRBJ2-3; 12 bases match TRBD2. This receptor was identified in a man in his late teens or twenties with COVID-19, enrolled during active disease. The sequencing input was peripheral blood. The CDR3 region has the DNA TGTGCCAGCCGACTAGCGGGAGAGACAGATACGCAGTATTTT. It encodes CASRLAGETDTQYF.